This T cell receptor beta chain came from a study of blood T cell repertoires in COVID-19. Background on the study: Sites in the United States, Italy and Spain provided acute and convalescent COVID-19 samples. T cells, B-cell-depleted T cells, or PBMCs provided the cDNA or gDNA that served as material.

Adults between roughly 18 and 89 years of age took part from under 25 US areas. Cohort 3 recovery required two negative PCRs, clearance, or symptom resolution. Trimming cost V 9 bases and J 5 bases, with 20 bases left between them. The length of the CDR3 is 15 residues. Germline V lookup: CDR1 LNHDA, CDR2 SQIVND (reference sequence). The protocol was immunoSEQ multiplex PCR, while the TCRdb copy is restricted to in-frame clones and leaves out a portion. The table lists around 250,000 clones, about nine tenths of them singletons, with 15% to 18% in the top ten. The TCR was taken from a man between 18 and 29 years old who had recovered from COVID-19. Sequencing was done on a sample of PBMCs or T cells enriched from blood (not recorded which). V usage is TRBV19 and J usage is TRBJ1-5; D perhaps matches TRBD1 (5 bases). CDR3 DNA sequence: TGTGCCAGCAAATTATTTTGGGGGGGGGATCAGCCCCAGCATTTT. Translated, it gives CASKLFWGGDQPQHF.